The rows below give T cell receptor beta chains drawn from one sample of a study of T cell repertoires in cytomegalovirus infection. MiXCR, applied by TCRdb to the reads, yields one record per CDR3 protein. Of about 740,000 distinct CDR3 sequences listed, about 40% are singletons. The sample consisted of PBMCs. These receptors were taken from a human donor in good health (CMV status not recorded). Some clones in this sample may be carry-over from other donors' samples. The conserved cysteine and the conserved F or W are not part of the CDR3 here. The order of the fields is J gene, clone size, V gene, CDR3 protein. Rows give clone size only sometimes, using once, few, many, or a class for an expanded clone.

j_gene: TRBJ2-3; abundance: .; v_gene: TRBV6-2/TRBV6-3; CDR3aa: ASSYGDADTQY
j_gene: TRBJ2-6; abundance: many; v_gene: TRBV7-2; CDR3aa: ASSPGEVLGANVLT
j_gene: TRBJ1-5; abundance: .; v_gene: TRBV20-1; CDR3aa: SARDHANQPQH
j_gene: TRBJ1-1; abundance: few; v_gene: TRBV7-6; CDR3aa: ASSLKKDTEAF
j_gene: TRBJ2-1; abundance: few; v_gene: TRBV27; CDR3aa: ASSLTRGNEQF
j_gene: TRBJ2-3; abundance: .; v_gene: TRBV4-2; CDR3aa: ASSQDAAGGVTDTQY
j_gene: TRBJ2-1; abundance: few; v_gene: TRBV25-1; CDR3aa: ASSGDWNNEQF
j_gene: TRBJ2-7; abundance: few; v_gene: TRBV28; CDR3aa: ASSPIGIQGGRSEQY
j_gene: TRBJ1-2; abundance: few; v_gene: TRBV2; CDR3aa: ASSEVLSGYT
j_gene: TRBJ2-5; abundance: few; v_gene: TRBV28; CDR3aa: ASSPGAARSETQY
j_gene: TRBJ2-7; abundance: .; v_gene: TRBV5-1; CDR3aa: ASGDSPYEQY
j_gene: TRBJ1-5; abundance: .; v_gene: TRBV12-5; CDR3aa: ASALDSQPQH
j_gene: TRBJ1-1; abundance: .; v_gene: TRBV4-1; CDR3aa: ASSQAGGEAF
j_gene: TRBJ1-2; abundance: few; v_gene: TRBV7-9; CDR3aa: ASSLVAVFYGYT
j_gene: TRBJ1-1; abundance: .; v_gene: TRBV20-1; CDR3aa: SARSGARTEAF
j_gene: TRBJ2-1; abundance: once; v_gene: TRBV7-9; CDR3aa: ASTRGGASGTSRYNEQF
j_gene: TRBJ2-7; abundance: few; v_gene: TRBV20-1; CDR3aa: SARVGRVYEQY
j_gene: TRBJ1-3; abundance: many; v_gene: TRBV7-2; CDR3aa: ASSLAASGNTIY
j_gene: TRBJ1-4; abundance: .; v_gene: TRBV12-3/TRBV12-4; CDR3aa: ASSSSSWGARIEKLF
j_gene: TRBJ1-1; abundance: .; v_gene: TRBV19; CDR3aa: ASTPRRGGENTEAF
j_gene: TRBJ1-1; abundance: .; v_gene: TRBV18; CDR3aa: ASSPPTGLDTEAF
j_gene: TRBJ2-1; abundance: many; v_gene: TRBV6-2/TRBV6-3; CDR3aa: ASSYTGRSSYNEQF
j_gene: TRBJ2-1; abundance: many; v_gene: TRBV7-8; CDR3aa: ASSPPGTSGYYNEQF
j_gene: TRBJ2-7; abundance: few; v_gene: TRBV28; CDR3aa: ASTVGGYYEQY
j_gene: TRBJ2-1; abundance: .; v_gene: TRBV6-5; CDR3aa: ASSDYRGGEQF
j_gene: TRBJ1-2; abundance: many; v_gene: TRBV7-6; CDR3aa: ASSSRQGGYT
j_gene: TRBJ2-3; abundance: few; v_gene: TRBV28; CDR3aa: ASSLSSRLLTDTQY
j_gene: TRBJ2-7; abundance: few; v_gene: TRBV4-1; CDR3aa: ASSRAEGQGAYEQY
j_gene: TRBJ1-5; abundance: few; v_gene: TRBV12-3/TRBV12-4; CDR3aa: ASSLRQDQPQH
j_gene: TRBJ1-1; abundance: .; v_gene: TRBV20-1; CDR3aa: SARWSEAF
j_gene: TRBJ2-1; abundance: many; v_gene: TRBV7-9; CDR3aa: ASSLAGTSGRAPYNEQF
j_gene: TRBJ1-2; abundance: few; v_gene: TRBV7-9; CDR3aa: ASSPPPGQGEGYT
j_gene: TRBJ1-1; abundance: .; v_gene: TRBV19; CDR3aa: ASSIIPSPGTEAF
j_gene: TRBJ1-5; abundance: .; v_gene: TRBV19; CDR3aa: ASSVSRLIREQPQH
j_gene: TRBJ2-5; abundance: .; v_gene: TRBV20-1; CDR3aa: SADELQGARETQY
j_gene: TRBJ1-1; abundance: few; v_gene: TRBV7-9; CDR3aa: ASSLPGGLGNTEAF
j_gene: TRBJ1-5; abundance: .; v_gene: TRBV20-1; CDR3aa: SAREIDRASQPQH
j_gene: TRBJ1-5; abundance: few; v_gene: TRBV4-1; CDR3aa: ASSQDRTDSDSNQPQH
j_gene: TRBJ1-1; abundance: .; v_gene: TRBV7-9; CDR3aa: ASSLVAVSEAF
j_gene: TRBJ1-1; abundance: .; v_gene: TRBV6-1; CDR3aa: ASSRDRGGVGTEAF
j_gene: TRBJ1-2; abundance: .; v_gene: TRBV7-9; CDR3aa: ASSFSPPVRDNNYGYT